A single sample is the source of the 30 T cell receptor beta chains below, sequenced in a study of technical replicates of blood from several donors. Sequencing was performed with immunoSEQ multiplex PCR; in TCRdb, only in-frame clones are kept and a portion is missing. The top ten hold 0.39% of the sample, which has 65,000 to 85,000 clones, around 90% seen once. The specimen was T cells isolated from PBMCs. Receptor source: a human donor in good health.

CDR3 bases: TGTGCCAGCAGTTACCCCGGGGACACCGGGGAGCTGTTTTTT. It codes for CASSYPGDTGELFF. The V gene is TRBV6-6, the J gene TRBJ2-2, with D perhaps TRBD2 (5 bases). Germline assignment: CDR1 MNHNY and CDR2 SVGAGI (reference sequence). The ends were cut back, 2 bases at V and 3 bases at J, with 7 bases in the middle. The CDR3 spans 14 residues.

This rearrangement joins TRBV6-5 to TRBJ2-7; 7 nucleotides agree with TRBD1. This CDR3 is built from 14 residues. Per germline, CDR1 MNHEY and CDR2 SVGAGI. CDR3 in DNA: TGTCCCCGCCGGGCCAAGGGACAGCTCTACGAGCAGTACTTC. The encoded protein is CPRRAKGQLYEQYF.

In DNA, the CDR3 is TGTGCCAGCAGCGTAGGGGAGGGGGACTATGGCTACACCTTC. Translating it yields CASSVGEGDYGYTF. This chain links TRBV9 with TRBJ1-2; weak D call: TRBD1 (6 bases). Germline loops: CDR1 SGDLS, CDR2 YYNGEE. The V end was cut by 0 bases, the J end by 3 bases, with 9 bases between. The CDR3 totals 14 residues.

The chain has TRBV10-3 and TRBJ1-1; D may be TRBD1 (6 bases). The germline CDR1 and CDR2 sequences are ENHRY and SYGVKD. Trimming removed 4 bases from V and 1 base from J, with 10 bases in between. This CDR3 has 14 amino acids. The CDR3: CAISGARGNTEAFF. The CDR3 DNA follows: TGTGCCATCAGTGGGGCCAGGGGGAACACTGAAGCTTTCTTT.

The chain employs TRBV9 and TRBJ2-5; tentative D call: TRBD2 (6 bases). V lost 3 bases to trimming and J lost 5 bases, with 14 bases between them. The CDR3 totals 14 residues. CDR1 is SGDLS and CDR2 is YYNGEE in the germline V gene. The CDR3 DNA reads as TGTGCCAGCAGCGGAGGAGGGCCCATGGAGACCCAGTACTTC. This sequence encodes CASSGGGPMETQYF.

CDR3 nucleotide sequence: TGTGCCAGCAGCTTGGTGGCTTTCGGAAACACCATATATTTT. Protein: CASSLVAFGNTIYF. The chain couples TRBV5-5 to TRBJ1-3; D uncertain. Looked up from germline, CDR1 is SGHKS and CDR2 is YYEKEE (reference sequence). The CDR3 sequence is 14 residues long. Trimming took off 0 bases at V and 4 bases at J, with 8 bases between the two ends.

The chain carries TRBV19 and TRBJ2-5; D is unresolved. Per germline, CDR1 LNHDA and CDR2 SQIVND (reference sequence). The V end lost 2 bases, the J end lost 1 base, and 14 bases lay between the germline ends. The CDR3 contains 16 residues. CDR3 in DNA: TGTGCCAGTAGTATATCGGTCCGATATCTCCAAGAGACCCAGTACTTC. Translation: CASSISVRYLQETQYF.

This chain links TRBV4-1 with TRBJ1-2; 9 positions agree with TRBD1. Germline V lookup: CDR1 MGHRA, CDR2 YSYEKL. J was trimmed by 3 bases and V by 1 base; bases with no gene match: 3. The CDR3 has 15 amino acids. The CDR3 nucleotides read TGCGCCAGCAGCCAAGGCAGGACAGGGGACTATGGCTACACCTTC. Translation: CASSQGRTGDYGYTF.

The chain is built from TRBV19 and TRBJ2-1; no firm D call. The V end was cut by 4 bases, the J end by 0 bases, with 10 bases between. CDR1 and CDR2 (germline): LNHDA, SQIVND (reference sequence). This CDR3 contains 15 residues. The CDR3 region is CASSTSPSSYNEQFF. For the CDR3, the DNA is TGTGCCAGTAGTACTTCTCCGAGCTCCTACAATGAGCAGTTCTTC.

The rearrangement uses TRBV29-1 and TRBJ2-3; 7 bases are shared with TRBD1. The CDR3 runs 12 residues. J was trimmed by 3 bases and V by 4 bases; bases with no gene match: 1. Germline assignment: CDR1 SQVTM and CDR2 ANQGSEA. This CDR3 reads CSVGQGTDTQYF. The DNA of the CDR3 is TGCAGCGTTGGACAGGGAACAGATACGCAGTATTTT.

The J gene is TRBJ1-1, the V gene TRBV28, with TRBD1 matching 11 bases. This CDR3 region has 18 residues. CDR1 MDHEN and CDR2 SYDVKM come from the germline V gene. Trimming removed 5 bases from V and 0 bases from J; junction bases left unmatched: 11. The CDR3 loop reads CASSPVGGTGGLNTEAFF. The CDR3 DNA sequence: TGTGCCAGCAGTCCCGTGGGGGGGACAGGGGGACTGAACACTGAAGCTTTCTTT.

The rearrangement links TRBV5-6 to TRBJ1-5; no definite D call. Between the trimmed V and J ends, which lost 0 bases and 4 bases, there was a span of 20 bases. The length of the CDR3 is 18 residues. Per germline, CDR1 SGHDT and CDR2 YYEEEE. The CDR3 bases are TGTGCCAGCAGCTTGGGGGCGGAGGGAGGAGGATTTAATCAGCCCCAGCATTTT. It specifies CASSLGAEGGGFNQPQHF. The variable domain in full, completed from reference TRBV5-6 and TRBJ1-5, reads DAGVTQSPTHLIKTRGQQVTLRCSPKSGHDTVSWYQQALGQGPQFIFQYYEEEERQRGNFPDRFSGHQFPNYSSELNVNALLLGDSALYLCASSLGAEGGGFNQPQHFGDGTRLSIL.

The V gene is TRBV6-5, the J gene TRBJ1-1; weak D call: TRBD1 (6 bases). Germline CDR1 reads MNHEY; CDR2 reads SVGAGI. There are 11 residues in the CDR3. Trimming removed 11 bases from V and 6 bases from J, with 13 bases in between. The CDR3 sequence is CAALQGAEAFF. The CDR3 nucleotides are TGTGCCGCCCTACAGGGAGCTGAAGCTTTCTTT.

The chain uses TRBV7-6 and TRBJ2-1; D may be TRBD2 (6 bases). The length of the CDR3 is 18 residues. V lost 4 bases and J 4 bases, leaving 23 bases between the germline ends. CDR1 SGHVS and CDR2 FNYEAQ come from the germline V gene. The CDR3 is CASSYNSEMTREYNEQFF. In DNA, the CDR3 is TGTGCCAGCAGCTATAATTCGGAAATGACTAGGGAGTACAATGAGCAGTTCTTC. The variable domain in full, with the rest retrieved from reference TRBV7-6 and TRBJ2-1, is GAGVSQSPRYKVTKRGQDVALRCDPISGHVSLYWYRQALGQGPEFLTYFNYEAQQDKSGLPNDRFSAERPEGSISTLTIQRTEQRDSAMYRCASSYNSEMTREYNEQFFGPGTRLTVL.

The rearrangement links TRBV10-3 to TRBJ2-5; maybe TRBD1 (6 bases). The CDR3 runs to 14 residues. Trimming took off 0 bases at V and 2 bases at J, with 7 bases between the two ends. In germline, CDR1 is ENHRY, CDR2 SYGVKD. CDR3 nucleotide sequence: TGTGCCATCAGTGAGTCGAGGGGGCAAGAGACCCAGTACTTC. Translated, it gives CAISESRGQETQYF.

The rearrangement links TRBV28 to TRBJ2-7; the match to TRBD2 covers 7 bases. The CDR3 is 14 residues long. Germline V CDR1 and CDR2: MDHEN, SYDVKM. V was pared by 8 bases and J by 2 bases, with 9 bases of the junction left unmatched. The CDR3 DNA is TGTGCCAGCTGTGGGGGGGAGGGCCCCTACGAGCAGTACTTC. Protein: CASCGGEGPYEQYF.

The chain has TRBV27 and TRBJ2-7; D perhaps matches TRBD1 (6 bases). V dropped 2 bases and J dropped 3 bases, with 11 bases sitting between them. This CDR3 is 14 amino acids long. Germline CDR1 and CDR2: MNHEY and SMNVEV (reference sequence). The CDR3 sequence is CASSLREGGYEQYF. In DNA form, the CDR3 reads TGTGCCAGCAGTTTACGCGAAGGGGGCTACGAGCAGTACTTC.

V usage is TRBV7-9 and J usage is TRBJ2-1; 8 bases line up with TRBD2. Trimming took 5 bases from V and 8 from J; bases not matched to a gene: 11. The CDR3 spans 15 residues. Germline CDR1 is SEHNR and CDR2 is FQNEAQ (reference sequence). CDR3 nucleotides: TGTGCCAGCAGCCGCGAGCGGGGGTGGTCTGATGAGCAGTTCTTC. Amino acids: CASSRERGWSDEQFF.

The V gene is TRBV2, the J gene TRBJ1-2; a weak D match, TRBD1 (6 bases). The CDR3 contains 12 residues. Trimming stripped 5 bases from V and 4 bases from J, with 8 bases between. Germline loops: CDR1 SNHLY, CDR2 FYNNEI. This CDR3 reads CASSWTAYGYTF. In DNA form, the CDR3 reads TGTGCCAGCAGTTGGACAGCCTATGGCTACACCTTC.

The rearrangement uses TRBV6-6 and TRBJ1-2; D is possibly TRBD1 (6 bases). Per the germline V gene, CDR1 is MNHNY and CDR2 is SVGAGI (reference sequence). This CDR3 has 16 residues. Deletions cut 2 bases from V and 4 bases from J, with 17 bases between. The CDR3 protein is CASSYSSYSGAYGYTF. CDR3 sequence (DNA): TGTGCCAGCAGTTACAGCAGTTACTCAGGGGCCTATGGCTACACCTTC.

V gene TRBV11-2 combines with J gene TRBJ2-7, with 9 bases fitting TRBD1. Germline CDR1 and CDR2: SGHAT and FQNNGV. The CDR3 runs 16 residues. V dropped 5 bases and J dropped 6; count of bases not matched to a gene: 14. CDR3 coding DNA: TGTGCCAGCAGCCGTCATTACCCGGGACAGGGATCCGAGCAGTACTTC. This codes for CASSRHYPGQGSEQYF. Supplemented by reference TRBV11-2 and TRBJ2-7, the full variable domain reads EAGVAQSPRYKIIEKRQSVAFWCNPISGHATLYWYQQILGQGPKLLIQFQNNGVVDDSQLPKDRFSAERLKGVDSTLKIQPAKLEDSAVYLCASSRHYPGQGSEQYFGPGTRLTVT.

The genes are TRBV27 and TRBJ2-2; D unclear. The CDR3 extends over 13 amino acids. Germline CDR1 MNHEY, CDR2 SMNVEV (reference sequence). The V gene lost 3 bases and the J gene lost 6 bases, with 8 bases spanning the gap. Written as DNA, the CDR3 is TGTGCCAGCAGTTTCCATCAGGCCGGGGAGCTGTTTTTT. Translated: CASSFHQAGELFF.

The chain joins TRBV5-6 to TRBJ2-7, with D perhaps matching TRBD2 (5 bases). V lost 2 bases, J lost 2 bases, and 11 bases lay in between. This CDR3 comprises 14 residues. Germline CDR1 SGHDT, CDR2 YYEEEE. The CDR3 protein is CASSFSGRTYEQYF. CDR3 DNA sequence: TGTGCCAGCAGCTTCTCTGGGAGAACCTACGAGCAGTACTTC.

The rearrangement links TRBV25-1 to TRBJ1-4; 8 bases are a match to TRBD1. The CDR3 contains 14 residues. CDR1 and CDR2 (germline): MGHDK, SYGVNS. Losses at the gene ends were 7 bases for V and 7 bases for J; bases not matched to a gene: 8. The CDR3 region is CASKGQGGGEKLFF. CDR3 nucleotides: TGTGCCAGCAAAGGACAGGGAGGTGGTGAAAAACTGTTTTTT.

This sequence joins TRBV19 and TRBJ2-3; D is undetermined. Trimming cost V 7 bases and J 2 bases, with 13 bases left between them. Germline V gene lookup returns CDR1 LNHDA and CDR2 SQIVND (reference sequence). This CDR3 is 14 amino acids long. The CDR3 DNA is TGTGCCAGTACTACGACGACAACCACAGATACGCAGTATTTT. It yields the protein CASTTTTTTDTQYF.

V gene TRBV15 combines with J gene TRBJ2-1; D is unresolved. The CDR3 spans 15 residues. V was trimmed by 0 bases and J by 2 bases, leaving 8 bases between them. The germline CDR1 and CDR2 sequences are LNHNV and YYDKDF (reference sequence). CDR3 residues: CATSREAGTYNEQFF. For the CDR3, the DNA is TGTGCCACCAGCAGAGAGGCAGGTACCTACAATGAGCAGTTCTTC.

The CDR3 bases are TGTGCCAGCAGCTCCGGGACAGGGGGCATTGGCTACACCTTC. It translates to CASSSGTGGIGYTF. The genes are TRBV7-2 and TRBJ1-2, with 12 positions matching TRBD1. V lost 4 bases, J lost 7 bases, and 4 bases stayed unmatched. Germline-derived CDR1 and CDR2 are SGHTA and FQGNSA. The CDR3 is 14 amino acids.

The rearrangement joins TRBV6-4 to TRBJ2-2; D is perhaps TRBD2 (6 bases). V lost 3 bases and J 5 bases, leaving 16 bases between the germline ends. In germline, CDR1 is MRHNA, CDR2 SNTAGT. The CDR3 runs 16 residues. The CDR3 spells CASSEIPTGRTGELFF. CDR3 nucleotide sequence: TGTGCCAGCAGTGAGATCCCAACTGGGAGGACCGGGGAGCTGTTTTTT.

This sequence joins TRBV6-1 and TRBJ1-5, with 7 bases that match TRBD1. Trimming cost V 1 base and J 2 bases; bases outside gene matches: 8. CDR1 and CDR2 (germline): MNHNS, SASEGT. This CDR3 has 17 amino acids. The CDR3 reads CASSEGEGGTGNQPQHF. The CDR3 DNA reads as TGTGCCAGCAGTGAAGGGGAAGGGGGCACAGGCAATCAGCCCCAGCATTTT.

This sequence joins TRBV7-8 and TRBJ2-1, with TRBD2 as a possible D gene (6 bases). Between the trimmed V and J ends, which lost 1 base and 8 bases, there was a span of 12 bases. The CDR3 is made up of 14 amino acids. Germline assignment: CDR1 SGHVS and CDR2 FQNEAQ. The CDR3 bases are TGTGCCAGCAGCTTAGGAGGGAGGTACCATGAGCAGTTCTTC. Protein product: CASSLGGRYHEQFF.